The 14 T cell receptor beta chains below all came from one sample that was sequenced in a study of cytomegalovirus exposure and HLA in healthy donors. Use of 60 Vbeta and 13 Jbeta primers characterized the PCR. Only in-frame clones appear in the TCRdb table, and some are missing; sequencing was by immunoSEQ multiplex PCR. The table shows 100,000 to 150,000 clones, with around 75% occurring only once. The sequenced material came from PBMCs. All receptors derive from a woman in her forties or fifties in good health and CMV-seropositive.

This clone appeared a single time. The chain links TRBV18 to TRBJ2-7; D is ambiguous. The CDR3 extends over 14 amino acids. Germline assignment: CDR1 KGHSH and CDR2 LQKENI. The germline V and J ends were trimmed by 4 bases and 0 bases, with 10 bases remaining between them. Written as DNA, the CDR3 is TGTGCCAGCTCACGGTTTGACATCTCCTACGAGCAGTACTTC. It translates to CASSRFDISYEQYF.

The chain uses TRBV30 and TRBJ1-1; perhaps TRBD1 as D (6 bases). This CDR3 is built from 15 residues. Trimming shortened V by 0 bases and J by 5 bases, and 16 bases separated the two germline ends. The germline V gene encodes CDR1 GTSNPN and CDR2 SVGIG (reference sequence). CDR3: CAWSVRLGAWTEAFF. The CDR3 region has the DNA TGTGCCTGGAGTGTACGGCTGGGGGCATGGACTGAAGCTTTCTTT.

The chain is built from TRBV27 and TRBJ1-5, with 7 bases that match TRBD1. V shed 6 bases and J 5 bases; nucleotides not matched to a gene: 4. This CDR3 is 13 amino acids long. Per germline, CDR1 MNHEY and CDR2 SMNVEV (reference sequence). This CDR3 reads CASRPRGDQPQHF. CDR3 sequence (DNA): TGTGCCAGCAGACCCAGGGGGGATCAGCCCCAGCATTTT.

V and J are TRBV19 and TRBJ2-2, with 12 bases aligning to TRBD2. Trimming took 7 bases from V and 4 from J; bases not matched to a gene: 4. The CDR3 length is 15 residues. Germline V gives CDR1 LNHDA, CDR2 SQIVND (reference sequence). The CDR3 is CASTGLAGLTGELFF. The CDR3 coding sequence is TGTGCCAGTACCGGACTAGCGGGACTCACCGGGGAGCTGTTTTTT.

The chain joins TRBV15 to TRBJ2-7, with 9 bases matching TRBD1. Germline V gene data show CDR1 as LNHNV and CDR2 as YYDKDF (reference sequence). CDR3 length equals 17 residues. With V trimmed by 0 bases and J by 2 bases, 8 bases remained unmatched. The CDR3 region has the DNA TGTGCCACCAGCAGAGAATCAGGACAGGGGCTTCCCTACGAGCAGTACTTC. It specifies CATSRESGQGLPYEQYF.

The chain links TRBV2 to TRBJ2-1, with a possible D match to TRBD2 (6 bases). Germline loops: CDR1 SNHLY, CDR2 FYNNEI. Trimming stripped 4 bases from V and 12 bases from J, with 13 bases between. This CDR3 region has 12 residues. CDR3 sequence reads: CASSGREKGQFF. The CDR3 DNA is TGTGCCAGCAGTGGGAGGGAAAAAGGGCAGTTCTTC.

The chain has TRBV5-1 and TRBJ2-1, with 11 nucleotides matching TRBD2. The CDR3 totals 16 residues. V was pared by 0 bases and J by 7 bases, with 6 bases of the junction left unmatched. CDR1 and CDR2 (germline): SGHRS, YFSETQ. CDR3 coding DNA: TGCGCCAGCAGCTTGGGACTAGCGGGGATGTGGAATGAGCAGTTCTTC. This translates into CASSLGLAGMWNEQFF.

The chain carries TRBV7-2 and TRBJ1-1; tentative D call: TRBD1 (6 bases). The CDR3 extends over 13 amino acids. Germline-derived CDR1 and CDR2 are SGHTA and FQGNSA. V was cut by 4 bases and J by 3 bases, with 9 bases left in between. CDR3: CASSSQGYTEAFF. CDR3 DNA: TGTGCCAGCAGCTCCCAGGGGTACACTGAAGCTTTCTTT. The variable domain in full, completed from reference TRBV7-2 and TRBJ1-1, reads GAGVSQSPSNKVTEKGKDVELRCDPISGHTALYWYRQSLGQGLEFLIYFQGNSAPDKSGLPSDRFSAERTGGSVSTLTIQRTQQEDSAVYLCASSSQGYTEAFFGQGTRLTVV.

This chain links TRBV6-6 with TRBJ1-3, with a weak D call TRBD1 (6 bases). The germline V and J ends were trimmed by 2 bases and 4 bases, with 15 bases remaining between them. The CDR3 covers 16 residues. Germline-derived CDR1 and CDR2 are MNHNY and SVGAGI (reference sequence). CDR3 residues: CASSYPATGPGNTIYF. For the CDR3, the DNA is TGTGCCAGCAGTTACCCGGCGACAGGACCGGGAAACACCATATATTTT.

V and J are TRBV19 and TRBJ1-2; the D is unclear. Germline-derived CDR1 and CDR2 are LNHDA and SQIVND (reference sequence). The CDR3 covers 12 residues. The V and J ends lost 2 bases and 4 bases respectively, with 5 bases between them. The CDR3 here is CASSIPSYGYTF. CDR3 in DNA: TGTGCCAGTAGTATACCCAGCTATGGCTACACCTTC.

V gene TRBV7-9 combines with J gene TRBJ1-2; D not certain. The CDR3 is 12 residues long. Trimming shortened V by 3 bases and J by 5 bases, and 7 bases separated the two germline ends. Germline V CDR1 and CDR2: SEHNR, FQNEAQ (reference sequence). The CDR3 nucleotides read TGTGCCAGCAGCTTGGGAGCATATGGCTACACCTTC. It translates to CASSLGAYGYTF.

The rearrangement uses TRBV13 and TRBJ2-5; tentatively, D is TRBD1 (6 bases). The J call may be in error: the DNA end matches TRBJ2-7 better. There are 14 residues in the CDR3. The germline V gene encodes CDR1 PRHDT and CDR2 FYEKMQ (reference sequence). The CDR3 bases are TGTGCCAGCAGCCGTTGGACAGATCCCTACGAGCAGTACTTC. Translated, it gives CASSRWTDPYEQYF.

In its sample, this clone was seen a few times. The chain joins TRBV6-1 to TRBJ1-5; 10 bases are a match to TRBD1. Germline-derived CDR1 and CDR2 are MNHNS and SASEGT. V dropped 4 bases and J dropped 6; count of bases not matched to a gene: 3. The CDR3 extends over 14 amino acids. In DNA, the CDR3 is TGTGCCAGCAGTGGACAGGGGGCCCGTCAGCCCCAGCATTTT. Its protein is CASSGQGARQPQHF.

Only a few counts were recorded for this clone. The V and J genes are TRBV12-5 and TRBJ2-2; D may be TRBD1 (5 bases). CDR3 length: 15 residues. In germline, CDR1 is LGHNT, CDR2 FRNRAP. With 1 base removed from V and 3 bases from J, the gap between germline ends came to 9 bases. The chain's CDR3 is CASGLGQLDTGELFF. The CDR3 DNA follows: TGTGCTAGTGGTTTGGGACAGTTAGACACCGGGGAGCTGTTTTTT.